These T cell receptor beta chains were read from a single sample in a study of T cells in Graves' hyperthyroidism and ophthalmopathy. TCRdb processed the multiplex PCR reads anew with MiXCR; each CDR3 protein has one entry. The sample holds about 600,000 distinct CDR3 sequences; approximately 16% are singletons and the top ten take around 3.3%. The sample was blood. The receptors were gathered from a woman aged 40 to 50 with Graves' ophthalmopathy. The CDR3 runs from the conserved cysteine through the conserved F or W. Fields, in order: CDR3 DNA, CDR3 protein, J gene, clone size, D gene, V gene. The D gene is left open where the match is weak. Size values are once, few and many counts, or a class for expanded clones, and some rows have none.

cdr3_nt: TGTGCCAGCAGCTTAGTCGTAGGGGGCGATGAGCAGTTCTTC; cdr3_aa: CASSLVVGGDEQFF; j_call: TRBJ2-1; clone_size: many; d_call: TRBD1; v_call: TRBV7-2
cdr3_nt: TGCAGTGCTGGAAACAGGGAGAGGAATTTTTCACCCCTCCACTTT; cdr3_aa: CSAGNRERNFSPLHF; j_call: TRBJ1-6; clone_size: few; d_call: -; v_call: TRBV20-1
cdr3_nt: TGTGCCAGCAGCTTGGTGGGTAGGATACAAGAGACCCAGTACTTC; cdr3_aa: CASSLVGRIQETQYF; j_call: TRBJ2-5; clone_size: many; d_call: -; v_call: TRBV5-5
cdr3_nt: TGTGCCACAAACAGGGATCGCTATGGCTACACCTTC; cdr3_aa: CATNRDRYGYTF; j_call: TRBJ1-2; clone_size: few; d_call: -; v_call: TRBV10-3
cdr3_nt: TGTGCCAGCAGTCCCGTGTCGGCAGCAACTAATGAAAAACTGTTTTTT; cdr3_aa: CASSPVSAATNEKLFF; j_call: TRBJ1-4; clone_size: -; d_call: -; v_call: TRBV6-1
cdr3_nt: TGTGCCAGCAGCCCCATTACTCAGAGCGGGCTTCTAACAGATACGCAGTATTTT; cdr3_aa: CASSPITQSGLLTDTQYF; j_call: TRBJ2-3; clone_size: many; d_call: -; v_call: TRBV7-9
cdr3_nt: TGTGCCAGCAGTTTGGGGGCGGGAGCGCTAAAGACCCAGTACTTC; cdr3_aa: CASSLGAGALKTQYF; j_call: TRBJ2-5; clone_size: many; d_call: -; v_call: TRBV28
cdr3_nt: TGTGCCAGCAGCCCGACTAGCGGGGGGTTCGGGGAGCTGTTTTTT; cdr3_aa: CASSPTSGGFGELFF; j_call: TRBJ2-2; clone_size: few; d_call: TRBD2; v_call: TRBV4-2
cdr3_nt: TGTGCCAGCGGGGGAGGGTTGACTGAAGCTTTCTTT; cdr3_aa: CASGGGLTEAFF; j_call: TRBJ1-1; clone_size: few; d_call: -; v_call: TRBV7-9
cdr3_nt: TGTGCCTGGAGTGTAGGCGGAGGCGAAAAACTGTTTTTT; cdr3_aa: CAWSVGGGEKLFF; j_call: TRBJ1-4; clone_size: many; d_call: -; v_call: TRBV30
cdr3_nt: TGTGCCAGCAGTAGGGCGTCGCCTGATCAGCCCCAGCATTTT; cdr3_aa: CASSRASPDQPQHF; j_call: TRBJ1-5; clone_size: -; d_call: -; v_call: TRBV6-1
cdr3_nt: TGTGCCAGCAGCTTGACAGGGAACCTCCCCTCTGGGGCCAACGTCCTGACTTTC; cdr3_aa: CASSLTGNLPSGANVLTF; j_call: TRBJ2-6; clone_size: -; d_call: -; v_call: TRBV5-5
cdr3_nt: TGCGCCAGCAGCCTGGGAGAATCCAGGGCCGAGCAGTACTTC; cdr3_aa: CASSLGESRAEQYF; j_call: TRBJ2-7; clone_size: many; d_call: -; v_call: TRBV5-1
cdr3_nt: TGCGCCAGCAGCTTTGACAGGTCCTACAATGAGCAGTTCTTC; cdr3_aa: CASSFDRSYNEQFF; j_call: TRBJ2-1; clone_size: few; d_call: -; v_call: TRBV5-1
cdr3_nt: TGTGCCAGCAGCGCAGCGGGCGATGGGTGGTCACCCCTCCACTTT; cdr3_aa: CASSAAGDGWSPLHF; j_call: TRBJ1-6; clone_size: many; d_call: -; v_call: TRBV9
cdr3_nt: TGCGCCAGCAGCTCGTCGAAGGTGGCTTTGAACACTGAAGCTTTCTTT; cdr3_aa: CASSSSKVALNTEAFF; j_call: TRBJ1-1; clone_size: -; d_call: -; v_call: TRBV5-1
cdr3_nt: TGTGCCAGCAGTTCTAACCCGACAGGGGCAAATGGCTACACCTTC; cdr3_aa: CASSSNPTGANGYTF; j_call: TRBJ1-2; clone_size: -; d_call: TRBD1; v_call: TRBV6-1
cdr3_nt: TGTGCCAGCAGTTTCAATCCCAGGGAGTCCGGGGAGCTGTTTTTT; cdr3_aa: CASSFNPRESGELFF; j_call: TRBJ2-2; clone_size: -; d_call: -; v_call: TRBV6-2/TRBV6-3
cdr3_nt: TGTGCCTGGAGTGAAGGGGGTGAGGGGACGAACTACTACAATGAGCAGTTCTTC; cdr3_aa: CAWSEGGEGTNYYNEQFF; j_call: TRBJ2-1; clone_size: many; d_call: -; v_call: TRBV30
cdr3_nt: TGTGCCAGCAGCGTATCAGCGGGGGGGGCCAATGAGCAGTTCTTC; cdr3_aa: CASSVSAGGANEQFF; j_call: TRBJ2-1; clone_size: many; d_call: TRBD2; v_call: TRBV9
cdr3_nt: TGCGCCAGCAGACCCTTAGCGGGGGCCTCCTACGAGCAGTACTTC; cdr3_aa: CASRPLAGASYEQYF; j_call: TRBJ2-7; clone_size: many; d_call: TRBD2; v_call: TRBV5-1
cdr3_nt: TGCAGTGCTAGAGATGGGTCAGGGTACCAAGAGACCCAGTACTTC; cdr3_aa: CSARDGSGYQETQYF; j_call: TRBJ2-5; clone_size: -; d_call: -; v_call: TRBV20-1
cdr3_nt: TGTGCCAGTAGTCCAGGGGGCTTCTCTGGGGCCAACGTCCTGACTTTC; cdr3_aa: CASSPGGFSGANVLTF; j_call: TRBJ2-6; clone_size: -; d_call: TRBD1; v_call: TRBV19
cdr3_nt: TGTGCCAGCATTCGGACAGGGGACCGGATTACGCAGTTCTTC; cdr3_aa: CASIRTGDRITQFF; j_call: TRBJ2-1; clone_size: few; d_call: TRBD1; v_call: TRBV6-2/TRBV6-3
cdr3_nt: TGTGCCAGCAGTGTTCCATCCGGGACACCGTCCTACGAGCAGTACTTC; cdr3_aa: CASSVPSGTPSYEQYF; j_call: TRBJ2-7; clone_size: few; d_call: -; v_call: TRBV28
cdr3_nt: TGTGCCAGCAGTTTTAGCGGGAGGAACACCGGGGAGCTGTTTTTT; cdr3_aa: CASSFSGRNTGELFF; j_call: TRBJ2-2; clone_size: many; d_call: TRBD2; v_call: TRBV6-1
cdr3_nt: TGTGCCAGCAGTTTGACCCTTACAGATGGCTACACCTTC; cdr3_aa: CASSLTLTDGYTF; j_call: TRBJ1-2; clone_size: -; d_call: -; v_call: TRBV12-3/TRBV12-4
cdr3_nt: TGCAGTGCTGATACAGGGGGCTCCCATCAAGAGACCCAGTACTTC; cdr3_aa: CSADTGGSHQETQYF; j_call: TRBJ2-5; clone_size: -; d_call: TRBD1; v_call: TRBV20-1
cdr3_nt: TGCAGTGCTAGAGATATGAGTCAGGGGGGAGAAAAACTGTTTTTT; cdr3_aa: CSARDMSQGGEKLFF; j_call: TRBJ1-4; clone_size: many; d_call: TRBD1; v_call: TRBV20-1
cdr3_nt: TGCAGTGCTACAAGACAGGGCAATCAGCCCCAGCATTTT; cdr3_aa: CSATRQGNQPQHF; j_call: TRBJ1-5; clone_size: many; d_call: -; v_call: TRBV20-1
cdr3_nt: TGTGCCAGCAGCCAAGCAGTTGACTACGAGCAGTACTTC; cdr3_aa: CASSQAVDYEQYF; j_call: TRBJ2-7; clone_size: once; d_call: -; v_call: TRBV4-2
cdr3_nt: TGCAGTGCTCGACTACAGCGGGGGGCGGGTTACAATGAGCAGTTCTTC; cdr3_aa: CSARLQRGAGYNEQFF; j_call: TRBJ2-1; clone_size: many; d_call: TRBD2; v_call: TRBV20-1
cdr3_nt: TGTGCCAGCAGCTGGACAGCACTGGGCGAGCAGTACTTC; cdr3_aa: CASSWTALGEQYF; j_call: TRBJ2-7; clone_size: few; d_call: -; v_call: TRBV7-9
cdr3_nt: TGTGCCAGCAGCTTGACAGGCGAAGCTTTCTTT; cdr3_aa: CASSLTGEAFF; j_call: TRBJ1-1; clone_size: many; d_call: -; v_call: TRBV5-6
cdr3_nt: TGTGCCAGCAGTTTATTCGGCAGGGCCCCCTACGAGCAGTACTTC; cdr3_aa: CASSLFGRAPYEQYF; j_call: TRBJ2-7; clone_size: many; d_call: -; v_call: TRBV28
cdr3_nt: TGTGCCAACCCGGGGAACACCATATATTTT; cdr3_aa: CANPGNTIYF; j_call: TRBJ1-3; clone_size: many; d_call: -; v_call: TRBV7-2
cdr3_nt: TGTGCCATCAGCGGGGCCGGGACTAGCGGCCTCCGAGATACGCAGTATTTT; cdr3_aa: CAISGAGTSGLRDTQYF; j_call: TRBJ2-3; clone_size: few; d_call: TRBD2; v_call: TRBV10-3
cdr3_nt: TGTGCCTGGAGTGTACTGGGTAGCGGGAGAAGAGCGGGGGAGCAGTACTTC; cdr3_aa: CAWSVLGSGRRAGEQYF; j_call: TRBJ2-7; clone_size: few; d_call: TRBD2; v_call: TRBV30
cdr3_nt: TGTGCCAGCAGCCGGACAGTGGCCGGGGAGCTGTTTTTT; cdr3_aa: CASSRTVAGELFF; j_call: TRBJ2-2; clone_size: many; d_call: -; v_call: TRBV27
cdr3_nt: TGTGCCAGCAGTGAAGCGGGACAGGGATCTGGAAACACCATATATTTT; cdr3_aa: CASSEAGQGSGNTIYF; j_call: TRBJ1-3; clone_size: few; d_call: TRBD1; v_call: TRBV6-1
cdr3_nt: TGTGCCAGCAGCTCAAGGGTAGATACGCAGTATTTT; cdr3_aa: CASSSRVDTQYF; j_call: TRBJ2-3; clone_size: many; d_call: -; v_call: TRBV7-9
cdr3_nt: TGTGCCAGCAGCTTGGGGGATAGGGGGCGTTACGAGCAGTACTTC; cdr3_aa: CASSLGDRGRYEQYF; j_call: TRBJ2-7; clone_size: -; d_call: TRBD1; v_call: TRBV5-4
cdr3_nt: TGTGCCAGCACCCCATGGACAGGGGGCGTTGGTAATGAGCAGTTCTTC; cdr3_aa: CASTPWTGGVGNEQFF; j_call: TRBJ2-1; clone_size: -; d_call: TRBD1; v_call: TRBV28
cdr3_nt: TGTGCCAGCAGCTTAGCGGGGGCGGATACGCAGTATTTT; cdr3_aa: CASSLAGADTQYF; j_call: TRBJ2-3; clone_size: many; d_call: -; v_call: TRBV7-6
cdr3_nt: TGTGCCAGCAGTCAACAAGGACTAGCGGGACTTGGGGAGCAGTTCTTC; cdr3_aa: CASSQQGLAGLGEQFF; j_call: TRBJ2-1; clone_size: many; d_call: TRBD2; v_call: TRBV28
cdr3_nt: TGTGCCAGCAGCAAGGACGGGGCGGATTTTGAGCAGTTCTTC; cdr3_aa: CASSKDGADFEQFF; j_call: TRBJ2-1; clone_size: many; d_call: -; v_call: TRBV11-2
cdr3_nt: TGTGCCAGCAGCTTATTCTTGAGAGCGGACAGGCCGGACAGTGGCTACACCTTC; cdr3_aa: CASSLFLRADRPDSGYTF; j_call: TRBJ1-2; clone_size: many; d_call: TRBD1; v_call: TRBV11-2
cdr3_nt: TGCGCGGGGGGGTCGACTCAGAACACTGAAGCTTTCTTT; cdr3_aa: CAGGSTQNTEAFF; j_call: TRBJ1-1; clone_size: -; d_call: -; v_call: TRBV20-1
cdr3_nt: TGTGCCAGCAGTCTAAATGGCGGGGCGGATGGCTACACCTTC; cdr3_aa: CASSLNGGADGYTF; j_call: TRBJ1-2; clone_size: -; d_call: -; v_call: TRBV5-6
cdr3_nt: TGCAGTGCTAGACGGGGCGGTTCCAATGAAAAACTGTTTTTT; cdr3_aa: CSARRGGSNEKLFF; j_call: TRBJ1-4; clone_size: -; d_call: -; v_call: TRBV20-1